What follows describes a single T cell receptor (beta chain). The data were obtained in a study of OX40 agonist ivuxolimab in advanced cancers. From germline, CDR1 is LNHDA and CDR2 SQIVND (reference sequence). Losses at the gene ends were 4 bases for V and 5 bases for J; bases not matched to a gene: 4. This CDR3 contains 17 residues. Assay used: immunoSEQ multiplex PCR; TCRdb lists only in-frame clones, some missing. Counted here are fewer than 90,000 clones, 91% occurring once; the ten biggest clones make up approximately 2.5%. The receptor's source is an adult with an advanced solid tumor such as melanoma, head and neck, liver or kidney cancer. The sequenced sample was CD4+ or CD8+ T cells sorted from blood, obtained in a trial of the OX40 agonist ivuxolimab. This chain connects TRBV19 to TRBJ2-2, with 16 bases fitting TRBD2. The CDR3 DNA sequence: TGTGCCAGTAGTACGGGACTAGCGGGAGGGTTTACCGGGGAGCTGTTTTTT. It encodes CASSTGLAGGFTGELFF.